This TCR beta chain was captured by sequencing in a study of cytomegalovirus exposure and HLA in healthy donors. About the study: Earlier findings included approximately 120 million unique TCR beta sequences obtained from 150 million to 200 million T cells. Most genotyped donors, approximately 81% of about 430, had Caucasian-associated genetic ancestry.

Germline V gene lookup returns CDR1 MNHNY and CDR2 SVGAGI (reference sequence). The CDR3 is 13 residues long. Trimming removed 5 bases from V and 7 bases from J, with 15 bases in between. This clone was counted only a few times. In the PCR, 60 Vbeta and 13 Jbeta primers were used. Libraries were prepared by immunoSEQ multiplex PCR; TCRdb keeps only in-frame clonotypes and omits some of them. This sample carries approximately 100,000 clones, about 80% of them seen once, and the ten largest clones take approximately 12%. The sample comprised PBMCs. V and J are TRBV6-6 and TRBJ2-7, with D possibly matching TRBD1 (6 bases). The source is a woman between 40 and 55 years old in good health and CMV-seropositive. CDR3 coding DNA: TGTGCCAGCAGTAGGGAAGGGGGTAGGGAGCAGTACTTC. Protein sequence: CASSREGGREQYF.